The 30 T cell receptor beta chains listed next were all sequenced from one sample in a study of T cell repertoires in cytomegalovirus infection. A single record per CDR3 protein comes from TCRdb applying MiXCR to the reads. The top ten hold less than 10% of the sample, which has about 680,000 distinct CDR3 sequences, less than 25% seen once. Sample: CD8+ T cells from PBMCs. These receptors originate from a human donor in good health (CMV status not recorded). Some clones in this sample may be carry-over from other donors' samples.

This clonotype was seen only a few times. The rearrangement uses TRBV6-2 or TRBV6-3 and TRBJ2-7, with D uncertain. Deletions cut 0 bases from V and 5 bases from J, with 11 bases between. The CDR3 is 14 amino acids. The germline V gene encodes CDR1 MNHEY and CDR2 SVGEGT. The CDR3 DNA sequence: TGTGCCAGCAGTTACTCGAGGCAGGTTGACGAGCAGTACGTC. Its protein is CASSYSRQVDEQYV.

A few counts support this clonotype. V usage is TRBV13 and J usage is TRBJ2-7; 11 bases match TRBD2. Trimming took 5 bases from V and 2 from J; bases not matched to a gene: 8. The CDR3 spans 16 residues. The germline CDR1 and CDR2 sequences are PRHDT and FYEKMQ (reference sequence). The CDR3 is CASSQIGTSGPYEQYF. CDR3 coding DNA: TGTGCCAGCAGCCAGATTGGGACTAGCGGACCCTACGAGCAGTACTTC.

V and J are TRBV13 and TRBJ2-7; D is possibly TRBD1 or TRBD2 (5 bases each). The germline V gene encodes CDR1 PRHDT and CDR2 FYEKMQ (reference sequence). V was trimmed by 5 bases and J by 2 bases, leaving 13 bases between them. CDR3 length equals 14 residues. CDR3 DNA sequence: TGTGCCAGCAGCCCTGGGACGGATCCCTACGAGCAGTACGTC. This translates into CASSPGTDPYEQYV.

This sequence joins TRBV29-1 and TRBJ1-1, with TRBD1 identical over 8 bases. Germline values: CDR1 SQVTM, CDR2 ANQGSEA. CDR3 length: 15 amino acids. V shed 5 bases and J 1 base; nucleotides not matched to a gene: 9. DNA of the CDR3: TGCAGCGTTCCTACGCAGGGGGCAGGGAACACTGAAGCTTTCTTT. It codes for CSVPTQGAGNTEAFF.

The V gene is TRBV2, the J gene TRBJ2-3; perhaps TRBD2 as D (5 bases). In germline, CDR1 is SNHLY, CDR2 FYNNEI. V lost 5 bases and J lost 2, with 11 bases in between. This CDR3 has 14 residues. The DNA for the CDR3 is TGTGCCAGCAGTTCAAGACTAATCACAGATACGCAGTATTTT. Encoded protein: CASSSRLITDTQYF.

This clonotype was seen ten or more times. CDR3 residues: CASSEGKLTGELFF. In nucleotides, the CDR3 is TGCGCCAGCAGTGAGGGAAAACTCACCGGGGAGCTGTTTTTT. The chain is built from TRBV10-1 and TRBJ2-2; D call uncertain. The CDR3 spans 14 residues. CDR1 is WNHNN and CDR2 is SYGVQD in the germline V gene (reference sequence). Trimming took 2 bases from V and 4 from J, leaving 8 bases between them.

This clonotype turned up a few times. This chain links TRBV7-6 with TRBJ2-5, with TRBD1 as a possible D gene (5 bases). The CDR3 sequence is 14 residues long. With 6 bases removed from V and 1 base from J, the gap between germline ends came to 12 bases. Germline V lookup: CDR1 SGHVS, CDR2 FNYEAQ. The CDR3 DNA sequence: TGTGCCAGCAGATTCCTGGACATCCAAGAGACCCAGTACTTC. It yields the protein CASRFLDIQETQYF.

The chain is built from TRBV12-5 and TRBJ1-2, with D perhaps matching TRBD1 (6 bases). V lost 2 bases to trimming and J lost 5 bases, with 18 bases between them. The length of the CDR3 is 16 residues. Germline loops: CDR1 LGHNT, CDR2 FRNRAP. CDR3 coding DNA: TGTGCTAGTGGTTTGTCCCGGACAGAAAGGACGTATGGCTACACCTTC. It is translated as CASGLSRTERTYGYTF. Together with reference TRBV12-5 and TRBJ1-2, the CDR3 gives the full variable domain: DARVTQTPRHKVTEMGQEVTMRCQPILGHNTVFWYRQTMMQGLELLAYFRNRAPLDDSGMPKDRFSAEMPDATLATLKIQPSEPRDSAVYFCASGLSRTERTYGYTFGSGTRLTVV.

This rearrangement joins TRBV6-2 or TRBV6-3 to TRBJ2-7; D is unclear. The V end lost 5 bases, the J end lost 4 bases, and 12 bases lay between the germline ends. This CDR3 comprises 13 residues. Per germline, CDR1 MNHEY and CDR2 SVGEGT. DNA of the CDR3: TGTGCCAGCAGTCCCCTTGGGGAATACGAGCAGTACGTC. Amino acids: CASSPLGEYEQYV.

Only a few counts were recorded for this clonotype. V usage is TRBV20-1 and J usage is TRBJ2-7; 8 bases fit TRBD1. The germline CDR1 and CDR2 sequences are DFQATT and SNEGSKA (reference sequence). The J segment lost 2 bases and the V segment lost 5 bases, leaving 11 bases of the junction unmatched. This CDR3 has 15 residues. Here the CDR3 reads CSALYGGQGPYEQYF. The DNA of the CDR3 is TGCAGTGCTCTATATGGAGGACAGGGCCCCTACGAGCAGTACTTC.

The rearrangement links TRBV5-5 to TRBJ2-1; a possible D gene is TRBD1 (7 bases). Between the trimmed V and J ends, which lost 4 bases and 3 bases, there was a span of 11 bases. The CDR3 runs to 14 residues. Germline lookup yields CDR1 SGHKS and CDR2 YYEKEE (reference sequence). CDR3 bases: TGTGCCAGCAGCCGCGGGACAGACTACAATGAGCAGTTCTTC. Its translation is CASSRGTDYNEQFF.

The chain employs TRBV9 and TRBJ2-2; 8 nucleotides agree with TRBD1. This CDR3 has 16 amino acids. Germline CDR1 is SGDLS and CDR2 is YYNGEE. With 3 bases clipped from V and 5 bases from J, the junction kept 9 bases outside the gene matches. The CDR3 bases are TGTGCCAGCAGCGCCCGGGACAGGTGGGAAACCGGGGAGCTGTTTTTT. It encodes CASSARDRWETGELFF.

Written as DNA, the CDR3 is TGCAGTGCCGTCCGGGGAGGAACCGGGGAGCTGTTTTTT. This encodes CSAVRGGTGELFF. The chain uses TRBV20-1 and TRBJ2-2; D perhaps matches TRBD2 (6 bases). This CDR3 contains 13 residues. Trimming shortened V by 6 bases and J by 5 bases, and 13 bases separated the two germline ends. The germline V gene encodes CDR1 DFQATT and CDR2 SNEGSKA (reference sequence).

This clonotype was counted at least ten times. The rearrangement links TRBV6-2 or TRBV6-3 to TRBJ1-5, with a tentative D call TRBD1 (5 bases). The CDR3 has 13 residues. CDR1 and CDR2 (germline): MNHEY, SVGEGT. V was pared by 5 bases and J by 3 bases, with 8 bases between. CDR3 residues: CASSRTFNQPQHF. The CDR3 bases are TGTGCCAGCAGTCGGACATTCAATCAGCCCCAGCATTTT.

As concerns this clonotype: A much larger clone sits a single nucleotide away, making a read error possible. V usage is TRBV6-2 or TRBV6-3 and J usage is TRBJ2-2; TRBD2 is a possible D gene (6 bases). Germline V gives CDR1 MNHEY, CDR2 SVGEGT. There are 16 residues in the CDR3. CDR3 nucleotide sequence: TGTGCCAGCAGTTACCCTCAACGGGAGAACACCGGGGAGCAGTTTTTT. Amino acids: CASSYPQRENTGEQFF.

This clonotype was seen a few times. The CDR3 loop reads CASCDGGTYEQYV. DNA for the CDR3: TGTGCCAGCTGTGACGGGGGGACCTACGAGCAGTACGTC. The rearrangement links TRBV6-5 to TRBJ2-7; 7 bases line up with TRBD2. V trimming: 8 bases; J trimming: 2 bases; junction bases outside the gene matches: 6. The CDR3 runs 13 residues. Germline loops: CDR1 MNHEY, CDR2 SVGAGI.

V and J are TRBV5-1 and TRBJ2-7, with a tentative D call TRBD1 (5 bases). The CDR3 has 14 residues. The germline V gene has CDR1 SGHRS and CDR2 YFSETQ. Trimming cost V 0 bases and J 3 bases, with 10 bases left between them. In DNA form, the CDR3 reads TGCGCCAGCAGCTTGGGACAGACGAACTACGAGCAGTACTTC. Its protein product is CASSLGQTNYEQYF.

The genes are TRBV5-1 and TRBJ2-1; TRBD1 agrees at 7 bases. The CDR3 has 16 residues. Trimming cost V 1 base and J 4 bases; bases outside gene matches: 8. The V gene's germline CDR1 is SGHRS and CDR2 YFSETQ. The CDR3, as DNA: TGCGCCAGCAGCTTGCCGCAGGGGGAAGGATACAATGAGCAGTTCTTC. This encodes CASSLPQGEGYNEQFF.

This clonotype occurred many times. The chain links TRBV7-8 to TRBJ2-3, with TRBD2 matching 10 bases. The trim removed 1 base at V and 1 base at J, leaving 14 bases unmatched. The CDR3 covers 20 residues. Germline loops: CDR1 SGHVS, CDR2 FQNEAQ. Here the CDR3 reads CASSLETIYQRGGRTDTQYF. The CDR3 DNA follows: TGTGCCAGCAGCTTAGAGACGATCTATCAGCGGGGGGGCCGCACAGATACGCAGTATTTT.

This clonotype has a count of ten or more. The chain carries TRBV6-2 or TRBV6-3 and TRBJ2-7; 7 nucleotides match TRBD2. With 6 bases clipped from V and 5 bases from J, the junction kept 4 bases outside the gene matches. There are 12 residues in the CDR3. Per the germline V gene, CDR1 is MNHEY and CDR2 is SVGEGT. The CDR3 protein is CASSYRGDEQYV. The CDR3 DNA reads as TGTGCCAGCAGCTACCGGGGGGACGAGCAGTACGTC.

This clonotype showed up just a few times. J is TRBJ2-7 and V is TRBV7-9; no reliable D call. V was pared by 4 bases and J by 7 bases, with 11 bases between. The CDR3 sequence is 12 residues long. Germline V lookup: CDR1 SEHNR, CDR2 FQNEAQ (reference sequence). The CDR3 DNA reads as TGTGCCAGCAGCTCGCAGGCTCTGGAGCAGTACTTC. Translated, it gives CASSSQALEQYF.

This CDR3 reads CATSSRQGSGGELFF. The CDR3 DNA follows: TGTGCCACCAGCAGCAGACAGGGCTCGGGCGGGGAGCTGTTTTTT. The chain employs TRBV15 and TRBJ2-2; 7 nucleotides line up with TRBD1. This CDR3 is 15 amino acids long. V trimming: 3 bases; J trimming: 7 bases; junction bases outside the gene matches: 8. The germline V gene has CDR1 LNHNV and CDR2 YYDKDF (reference sequence).

This clonotype appeared many times. The chain combines TRBV7-2 with TRBJ2-5; 8 bases map to TRBD2. The germline CDR1 and CDR2 sequences are SGHTA and FQGNSA. V trimming: 4 bases; J trimming: 2 bases; junction bases outside the gene matches: 3. The CDR3 runs 14 residues. The CDR3 reads CASSSGGGQETQYF. The CDR3 bases are TGTGCCAGCAGCTCCGGGGGGGGTCAAGAGACCCAGTACTTC.

This clonotype was seen many times. The CDR3 bases are TGCAGTGCTAGAGATATAAGTTCGCACGGCGATCAGCCCCAGCATTTT. It translates to CSARDISSHGDQPQHF. The rearrangement joins TRBV20-1 to TRBJ1-5, with D unclear. With 0 bases removed from V and 5 bases from J, the gap between germline ends came to 17 bases. Germline CDR1 DFQATT, CDR2 SNEGSKA (reference sequence). The CDR3 length is 16 residues.

This clonotype was recorded many times. The chain uses TRBV6-5 and TRBJ1-2; D is uncertain. The V and J ends lost 0 bases and 4 bases respectively, with 6 bases between them. The germline V gene has CDR1 MNHEY and CDR2 SVGAGI. CDR3 length equals 13 residues. CDR3 sequence reads: CASSYSSTYGYTF. CDR3 coding DNA: TGTGCCAGCAGTTACTCGAGCACCTATGGCTACACCTTC.

The chain carries TRBV5-6 and TRBJ1-2; the match to TRBD1 covers 8 bases. After removal of 4 bases from V and 6 bases from J, the junction contained 8 bases not matched to a gene. CDR1 is SGHDT and CDR2 is YYEEEE in the germline V gene. This CDR3 has 14 amino acids. CDR3 nucleotide sequence: TGTGCCAGCAGCGCCGGGACAGGAACGGATGGCTACACCTTC. This gives the protein CASSAGTGTDGYTF.

This clonotype occurred many times. The chain employs TRBV7-2 and TRBJ1-4; no clear D. V was cut by 2 bases and J by 6 bases, with 16 bases left in between. The CDR3 consists of 16 residues. Germline assignment: CDR1 SGHTA and CDR2 FQGNSA. The CDR3 bases are TGTGCCAGCAGCTTAAATCTTCCTTCGGTCGATGAAAAACTGTTTTTT. Amino acids: CASSLNLPSVDEKLFF.

The chain is built from TRBV19 and TRBJ1-1; 7 bases map to TRBD1. This CDR3 is built from 15 residues. Germline CDR1 is LNHDA and CDR2 is SQIVND (reference sequence). The ends lost 6 bases at V and 2 bases at J; junction bases unmatched: 9. CDR3 protein: CASSQFGQVNTEAFF. CDR3 sequence (DNA): TGTGCCAGTAGCCAATTCGGACAGGTCAACACTGAAGCTTTCTTT.

This clonotype was counted at least ten times. The CDR3 sequence: CASSLVRRGIQETQYF. The DNA for the CDR3 is TGTGCCAGCAGCTTAGTACGCCGGGGAATCCAAGAGACCCAGTACTTC. The chain links TRBV7-2 to TRBJ2-5; the D gene is possibly TRBD2 (5 bases). Per germline, CDR1 SGHTA and CDR2 FQGNSA. The CDR3 runs to 16 residues. Trimming left V 1 base short and J 1 base short, with 13 bases between.

This clonotype was counted many times. The chain is built from TRBV7-8 and TRBJ2-7; 8 nucleotides match TRBD2. Looked up from germline, CDR1 is SGHVS and CDR2 is FQNEAQ. V dropped 5 bases and J dropped 1; count of bases not matched to a gene: 4. The CDR3 has 14 residues. CDR3 in DNA: TGTGCCAGCAGCATAAGACTAGCGTCCTACGAGCAGTACGTC. Protein product: CASSIRLASYEQYV.